This entry lists 27 T cell receptor beta chains sequenced from one sample in a study of beta chain features in type 1 diabetes. Expressed TCRB transcripts were sequenced because the isolated RNA had all been reverse transcribed beforehand. The data were produced by immunoSEQ multiplex PCR, yet TCRdb's version contains in-frame clones alone and is incomplete. The sample includes 40,000 to 60,000 clones, 63% seen only once; the top ten take 0.29%. Whole-study findings and limits: TCRB CDR3s from Type 1 diabetes patients were moderately but significantly shorter in all four CD4+ subsets.

The antigens for these receptors are not known. Sequencing was carried out using stem cell memory CD4+ T cells from blood. Receptors originate from a woman in her thirties with type 1 diabetes.

The chain carries TRBV7-3 and TRBJ2-2; a possible D gene is TRBD2 (5 bases). The CDR3 loop spans 15 amino acids. CDR1 SGHTA and CDR2 FQGTGA come from the germline V gene. The ends were cut back, 3 bases at V and 5 bases at J, with 13 bases in the middle. The CDR3 protein is CASSFSAGGTGELFF. DNA for the CDR3: TGTGCCAGCAGCTTTTCGGCGGGCGGAACCGGGGAGCTGTTTTTT.

This clone came up a few times. The CDR3 does not end in the conserved phenylalanine or tryptophan, so this is likely a read error. The limits of the CDR3 on the DNA are not certain, so only TCRdb's listed CDR3 is given. The rearrangement joins TRBV23-1 to TRBJ1-4; the D call TRBD1 from the table was never checked on the DNA. TRBV23-1 is reported as an ORF; its role is uncertain. The CDR3 spans 11 residues, counting both ends. CDR3 region: CASSHHSGTGS.

This chain joins TRBV4-1 and TRBJ1-1; D perhaps matches TRBD1 (6 bases). This CDR3 has 13 amino acids. Per the germline V gene, CDR1 is MGHRA and CDR2 is YSYEKL. The ends were cut back, 2 bases at V and 5 bases at J, with 9 bases in the middle. The CDR3 DNA sequence: TGCGCCAGCAGCCAATTCAGGGGAACTGAAGCTTTCTTT. The encoded protein is CASSQFRGTEAFF.

The J gene is TRBJ1-1, the V gene TRBV2, with D uncertain. V lost 7 bases to trimming and J lost 1 base, with 13 bases between them. Germline-derived CDR1 and CDR2 are SNHLY and FYNNEI. The CDR3 spans 14 residues. The CDR3 DNA follows: TGTGCCAGCACTGGAGTGGGTTCGAACACTGAAGCTTTCTTT. This translates into CASTGVGSNTEAFF. Based on the CDR3 plus reference TRBV2 and TRBJ1-1, the full variable domain is EPEVTQTPSHQVTQMGQEVILRCVPISNHLYFYWYRQILGQKVEFLVSFYNNEISEKSEIFDDQFSVERPDGSNFTLKIRSTKLEDSAMYFCASTGVGSNTEAFFGQGTRLTVV.

The chain uses TRBV4-1 and TRBJ1-5, with unresolved D. Trimming stripped 0 bases from V and 3 bases from J, with 12 bases between. Germline lookup yields CDR1 MGHRA and CDR2 YSYEKL. The CDR3 loop spans 16 amino acids. The CDR3 here is CASSQEGSWVNQPQHF. The CDR3 nucleotides read TGCGCCAGCAGCCAAGAGGGCAGTTGGGTCAATCAGCCCCAGCATTTT.

This clone was seen more than once but under ten times. The genes are TRBV14 and TRBJ2-7; tentatively, D is TRBD2 (5 bases). The V gene's germline CDR1 is SGHDN and CDR2 FVKESK. The CDR3 loop spans 13 amino acids. With 5 bases removed from V and 2 bases from J, the gap between germline ends came to 10 bases. CDR3 protein: CASSKRATYEQYF. Written as DNA, the CDR3 is TGTGCCAGCAGCAAGAGGGCCACCTACGAGCAGTACTTC.

The rearrangement links TRBV21-1 to TRBJ2-7; the table's D call, TRBD2, has no DNA check behind it. TRBV21-1 is marked as a pseudogene. This CDR3 has 14 amino acids. DNA for the CDR3: TGTGCCAGCAGCAAAGATGAGGGTTACTACGAGCAGTACTTC. It yields the protein CASSKDEGYYEQYF.

The chain couples TRBV7-2 to TRBJ2-7; 9 bases match TRBD2. V was clipped by 2 bases and J by 0 bases; unmatched bases: 5. Germline V gives CDR1 SGHTA, CDR2 FQGNSA. This CDR3 has 16 amino acids. CDR3 nucleotide sequence: TGTGCCAGCAGCTTATTGTTAGCGGGAGACTCCTACGAGCAGTACTTC. It is translated as CASSLLLAGDSYEQYF.

This sequence joins TRBV7-3 and TRBJ2-1, with TRBD2 matching 14 bases. Germline trimming cut 2 bases from V and 7 bases from J; bases unmatched to any gene: 4. The CDR3 runs to 16 residues. Germline CDR1 is SGHTA and CDR2 is FQGTGA. For the CDR3, the DNA is TGTGCCAGCAGCTTATCGGGACTAGCGGGAGCAAATGAGCAGTTCTTC. Encoded protein: CASSLSGLAGANEQFF.

This clone occurred a few times. The chain uses TRBV6-5 and TRBJ2-7; 10 bases match TRBD1. Germline CDR1 is MNHEY and CDR2 is SVGAGI. V was pared by 4 bases and J by 3 bases, with 6 bases of the junction left unmatched. The CDR3 totals 15 residues. The CDR3 protein is CASSSRTGGDYEQYF. Here the CDR3 DNA reads TGTGCCAGCAGTTCGAGGACAGGGGGAGACTACGAGCAGTACTTC.

The CDR3 region is CAISESEWSQETQYF. As DNA, the CDR3 is TGTGCCATCAGTGAGTCGGAGTGGAGCCAAGAGACCCAGTACTTC. V usage is TRBV10-3 and J usage is TRBJ2-5; D gene ambiguous. V was trimmed by 0 bases and J by 1 base, leaving 9 bases between them. Germline values: CDR1 ENHRY, CDR2 SYGVKD. This CDR3 has 15 residues.

This chain links TRBV4-2 with TRBJ2-7, with 8 bases identical to TRBD1. CDR1 is LGHNA and CDR2 is YNFKEQ in the germline V gene. Trimming at V came to 4 bases and at J to 0 bases, leaving 11 bases not matched to a gene. The length of the CDR3 is 17 residues. The CDR3: CASSPSDGDRSSYEQYF. The CDR3 DNA sequence: TGTGCCAGCAGCCCAAGTGATGGGGACAGGTCCTCCTACGAGCAGTACTTC.

The genes are TRBV28 and TRBJ2-7; 7 positions agree with TRBD1. Germline CDR1 is MDHEN and CDR2 is SYDVKM. Trimming cost V 6 bases and J 12 bases; bases outside gene matches: 11. There are 12 residues in the CDR3. CDR3: CASRNPGQKTYF. The CDR3 bases are TGTGCCAGCAGGAACCCGGGACAGAAGACGTACTTC.

This chain links TRBV6-5 with TRBJ2-7, with D possibly TRBD2 on 6 matching bases. Germline CDR1 is MNHEY and CDR2 is SVGAGI. V dropped 5 bases and J dropped 5 bases, with 19 bases sitting between them. The CDR3 has 15 residues. This CDR3 reads CASSAATGGVHEQYF. The CDR3 DNA reads TGTGCCAGCAGTGCCGCGACCGGGGGTGTCCACGAGCAGTACTTC.

This rearrangement joins TRBV2 to TRBJ2-7; perhaps TRBD1 as D (5 bases). With 4 bases removed from V and 3 bases from J, the gap between germline ends came to 10 bases. In germline, CDR1 is SNHLY, CDR2 FYNNEI. This CDR3 contains 13 residues. Here the CDR3 reads CASSGQGNYEQYF. The CDR3 region has the DNA TGTGCCAGCAGTGGGCAGGGTAACTACGAGCAGTACTTC.

The chain couples TRBV18 to TRBJ1-4; tentatively, D is TRBD1 (6 bases). V was cut by 2 bases and J by 1 base, with 11 bases left in between. CDR3 length: 16 residues. Germline CDR1 is KGHSH and CDR2 is LQKENI. CDR3 residues: CASSPSEGGTNEKLFF. CDR3 DNA sequence: TGTGCCAGCTCACCATCGGAAGGGGGAACTAATGAAAAACTGTTTTTT.

The genes are TRBV19 and TRBJ2-7, with 10 bases fitting TRBD2. There are 14 residues in the CDR3. Looked up from germline, CDR1 is LNHDA and CDR2 is SQIVND (reference sequence). With 8 bases clipped from V and 2 bases from J, the junction kept 6 bases outside the gene matches. CDR3 sequence (DNA): TGTGCCAGTGCCGGGACTAGCGTTCCCTACGAGCAGTACTTC. It encodes CASAGTSVPYEQYF.

This clone appeared a few times. The CDR3 spells CASSFGGISVSTEAFF. The CDR3 coding sequence is TGTGCCAGTAGTTTCGGGGGGATCTCAGTGTCCACTGAAGCTTTCTTT. This sequence joins TRBV19 and TRBJ1-1, with a possible D match to TRBD1 (5 bases). Germline CDR1 reads LNHDA; CDR2 reads SQIVND (reference sequence). This CDR3 has 16 residues. V was trimmed by 5 bases and J by 4 bases, leaving 20 bases between them.

The rearrangement joins TRBV28 to TRBJ2-5; TRBD2 matches at 10 bases. Germline V gives CDR1 MDHEN, CDR2 SYDVKM. The CDR3 spans 16 residues. The V and J ends lost 2 bases and 5 bases, in that order; junction bases with no gene match: 8. The CDR3 loop is CASSLIIAGGGETQYF. In nucleotides, the CDR3 is TGTGCCAGCAGTTTAATAATAGCGGGAGGTGGTGAGACCCAGTACTTC.

CDR3 sequence (DNA): TGTGCCAGCAGTCCCACTTTGGGCACCTACGAGCAGTACTTC. Translating it yields CASSPTLGTYEQYF. This chain links TRBV28 with TRBJ2-7, with no clear D. Germline lookup yields CDR1 MDHEN and CDR2 SYDVKM. The CDR3 is 14 amino acids. V lost 5 bases and J lost 2, with 13 bases in between.

The chain employs TRBV5-6 and TRBJ1-5; D is undetermined. V was trimmed by 4 bases and J by 4 bases, leaving 9 bases between them. The germline V gene has CDR1 SGHDT and CDR2 YYEEEE. This CDR3 is 13 amino acids long. The CDR3 protein is CASSLDGNQPQHF. CDR3 in DNA: TGTGCCAGCAGCCTGGACGGGAATCAGCCCCAGCATTTT.

The chain uses TRBV2 and TRBJ2-1; TRBD2 matches at 8 bases. Germline V gene sequence: CDR1 SNHLY, CDR2 FYNNEI. This CDR3 is built from 15 residues. J lost 0 bases, V lost 5 bases, and 3 bases had no gene match. The CDR3 loop is CASSTSGSSYNEQFF. The DNA for the CDR3 is TGTGCCAGCAGTACTAGCGGAAGCTCCTACAATGAGCAGTTCTTC. Based on the CDR3 plus reference TRBV2 and TRBJ2-1, the full variable domain is EPEVTQTPSHQVTQMGQEVILRCVPISNHLYFYWYRQILGQKVEFLVSFYNNEISEKSEIFDDQFSVERPDGSNFTLKIRSTKLEDSAMYFCASSTSGSSYNEQFFGPGTRLTVL.

J is TRBJ1-1 and V is TRBV30; D call uncertain. Trimming removed 2 bases at V and 1 base at J, with 8 bases between. CDR1 is GTSNPN and CDR2 is SVGIG in the germline V gene (reference sequence). The CDR3 loop spans 13 amino acids. CDR3 sequence reads: CAWSWAPNTEAFF. The CDR3, as DNA: TGTGCCTGGAGTTGGGCCCCGAACACTGAAGCTTTCTTT.

This chain uses TRBV4-1 with TRBJ2-3; D gene ambiguous. V shed 0 bases and J shed 11 bases, with 12 bases lying between them. Germline V gives CDR1 MGHRA, CDR2 YSYEKL. The CDR3 runs 13 residues. This CDR3 is CASSQDPWAGQYF. In DNA, the CDR3 is TGCGCCAGCAGCCAAGATCCCTGGGCCGGGCAGTATTTT.

The chain is built from TRBV5-1 and TRBJ2-4; D unresolved. This CDR3 region has 14 residues. V lost 4 bases and J lost 3, with 11 bases in between. CDR1 is SGHRS, CDR2 YFSETQ, per germline. In nucleotides, the CDR3 is TGCGCCAGCAGCCTTGACACTTACAAAAACATTCAGTACTTC. Translation: CASSLDTYKNIQYF.

The chain uses TRBV28 and TRBJ2-3; TRBD1 is a possible D gene (6 bases). Germline assignment: CDR1 MDHEN and CDR2 SYDVKM. The CDR3 loop spans 18 amino acids. The V and J ends lost 4 bases and 0 bases respectively, with 20 bases between them. CDR3 loop: CASSSPQGTPASTDTQYF. The CDR3 nucleotides read TGTGCCAGCAGTTCCCCCCAGGGGACACCCGCTAGCACAGATACGCAGTATTTT.

The chain carries TRBV11-2 and TRBJ2-6, with 9 bases lining up with TRBD1. This CDR3 region has 18 residues. The V segment lost 1 base and the J segment 3 bases; nucleotides outside the gene matches: 7. CDR1 and CDR2 (germline): SGHAT, FQNNGV. This chain's CDR3 is CASSLALQGADGANVLTF. Written as DNA, the CDR3 is TGTGCCAGCAGCTTAGCGCTACAGGGGGCAGATGGGGCCAACGTCCTGACTTTC.